These T cell receptor beta chains were read from a single sample in a study of PD-L1 blockade in urothelial cancer. TCRdb's copy holds only in-frame clones and misses some; the assay was immunoSEQ multiplex PCR. The top ten clones hold more than 15% of a sample with more than 45,000 clones, approximately 86% of them seen once. Here the sequenced sample was PBMCs, taken around atezolizumab (anti-PD-L1) treatment. Every receptor here comes from a man between 60 and 75 years old with urothelial cancer. Each CDR3 is given without its conserved first and last residue.

j_call v_call cdr3_length cdr3_aa
TRBJ2-5 TRBV11-2 16 ASSLRGASGTHAETQY
TRBJ2-7 TRBV28 11 ASTPTGSYEQY
TRBJ1-1 TRBV5-1 12 ASCNGDRDAEAF
TRBJ1-2 TRBV6-5 12 ASRRDTANYGYT
TRBJ2-7 TRBV13 15 ASSPSGLAGGFYEQY
TRBJ2-4 TRBV5-6 15 ASSSTSGSGAWYIQY
TRBJ2-5 TRBV28 15 ASSLWTSGRFPETQY
TRBJ2-5 TRBV4-3 15 ASSQVSFRQRGETQY
TRBJ1-1 TRBV7-2 13 ASSLVAGGGTEAF
TRBJ2-7 TRBV5-1 11 ASSSDWAYEQY
TRBJ2-7 TRBV5-4 13 ASSGGGRRTDEQY